This paragraph covers one T cell receptor (beta chain) sequence. The record originates from a study of CXCR3-negative and CXCR3-positive naive CD8 T cells. The authors made the TRB cDNA libraries by 5' RACE using UMI labels. TCRdb reworked the 5' RACE reads into one entry per CDR3 protein, no DNA. Its table lists around 96,000 distinct CDR3 sequences. This CDR3 region has 15 residues. Germline CDR1 is MDHEN and CDR2 is SYDVKM. This clonotype was obtained from a human donor in good health. Some clones in this sample may be carry-over from other donors' samples. The J gene is TRBJ2-5, the V gene TRBV28; TCRdb selects TRBD2, and the lack of DNA leaves this call unchecked. Sequenced: naive CXCR3- CD8+ T cells from blood. The subset here: CD45RO-CCR7+CD27+CD95- naive CD8+ T cells lacking CXCR3 (TNR3-). The CDR3 is CASSLQAGVSETQYF.